The source of this T cell receptor (beta chain) is a study of cytomegalovirus exposure and HLA in healthy donors. Whole-study results and caveats: Available immune exposure information covered CMV serostatus only.

In its sample, this clone was seen once. The antigen remains undetermined. The CDR3 loop spans 14 amino acids. CDR1 and CDR2 (germline): SGHAT, FQNNGV. Trimming removed 1 base from V and 1 base from J, with 6 bases in between. Amplification used 60 Vbeta primers and 13 Jbeta primers. Method: immunoSEQ multiplex PCR; TCRdb's copy keeps in-frame clones and lacks some. The sample contains around 140,000 clones, over 65% of which appear only once. The TCR was taken from a man aged 35-49 years in good health and CMV-seropositive. Source material: PBMCs. The V gene is TRBV11-2, the J gene TRBJ2-3, with D tentatively TRBD2 (5 bases). CDR3 nucleotides: TGTGCCAGCAGCTTAGTCGGGGGCACAGATACGCAGTATTTT. It is translated as CASSLVGGTDTQYF.